These 17 T cell receptor beta chains were sequenced from one sample in a study of T cells in Graves' hyperthyroidism and ophthalmopathy. Regions amplified from RNA transcripts were the TCR beta CDR3 regions. Primed by the HTBI set, a first-round RT-PCR was run on the TCR CDR3. TCRdb re-derived calls from the multiplex PCR reads in MiXCR, one entry per CDR3 protein. The table lists hundreds of thousands of distinct CDR3 sequences, more than 14% of them singletons. The source material was blood. The receptors were sampled from a woman aged 45-65 years with Graves' ophthalmopathy.

This clonotype appeared many times. This chain links TRBV6-1 with TRBJ2-1, with 9 positions matching TRBD2. V shed 7 bases, J shed 6 bases, and the junction held 7 bases outside the gene matches. Germline V gives CDR1 MNHNS, CDR2 SASEGT. This CDR3 is 14 amino acids long. This chain's CDR3 is CASNLRAGGNEQFF. The DNA for the CDR3 is TGTGCCAGCAACCTGCGAGCGGGAGGCAATGAGCAGTTCTTC.

The sample holds many counts of this clonotype. J is TRBJ2-1 and V is TRBV12-3 or TRBV12-4, with a weak D call TRBD1 (5 bases). The CDR3 runs 12 residues. V lost 5 bases to trimming and J lost 7 bases, with 9 bases between them. The CDR3 DNA is TGTGCCAGCAGTCCCAGGGTTAATGAGCAGTTCTTC. Its translation: CASSPRVNEQFF.

The chain uses TRBV12-3 or TRBV12-4 and TRBJ2-3; 8 bases match TRBD2. The junction had 5 bases not matched to a gene; V was cut back by 1 base and J by 14 bases. The CDR3 has 12 residues. CDR3 bases: TGTGCCAGCAGTTTAGGAGGGACTAGGTTGTATTTT. Translation gives CASSLGGTRLYF.

This chain joins TRBV20-1 and TRBJ1-5; 10 bases fit TRBD1. The CDR3 sequence is 12 residues long. CDR1 is DFQATT, CDR2 SNEGSKA, per germline (reference sequence). The CDR3 loop is CRTGGPHQPQHF. In DNA, the CDR3 is TGCCGGACAGGGGGACCGCATCAGCCCCAGCATTTT.

This clonotype came up many times. The J gene is TRBJ1-1, the V gene TRBV3-1, with D possibly being TRBD1 (6 bases). In germline, CDR1 is LGHDT, CDR2 YNNKEL (reference sequence). The length of the CDR3 is 17 residues. Deletions cut 1 base from V and 0 bases from J, with 15 bases between. The CDR3 coding sequence is TGTGCCAGCAGCCAAGGGACAGCACCCCCTTTGAACACTGAAGCTTTCTTT. Encoded protein: CASSQGTAPPLNTEAFF.

This clonotype was counted only a few times. The chain links TRBV28 to TRBJ2-1; 7 bases map to TRBD2. The CDR3 consists of 15 residues. The V gene's germline CDR1 is MDHEN and CDR2 SYDVKM. The J segment lost 8 bases and the V segment lost 5 bases, leaving 12 bases of the junction unmatched. The CDR3 nucleotides read TGTGCCAGCAGTCTTACTAGCGTGATTGGCGATGAGCAGTTCTTC. Encoded protein: CASSLTSVIGDEQFF.

This clonotype was observed at least ten times. CDR3 region: CASSMVETQYF. The CDR3 DNA reads as TGTGCCAGCAGTATGGTCGAGACCCAGTACTTC. This chain joins TRBV28 and TRBJ2-5, with no clear D. Trimming stripped 5 bases from V and 5 bases from J, with 6 bases between. This CDR3 is 11 amino acids long. Per germline, CDR1 MDHEN and CDR2 SYDVKM.

CDR3 nucleotides: TGCGCCAGCAGCTGCGGGACAGGCTCGTATGGCTACACCTTC. It encodes CASSCGTGSYGYTF. This chain joins TRBV5-1 and TRBJ1-2, with 8 bases identical to TRBD1. The V gene end was trimmed by 3 bases and the J gene end by 5 bases; junction bases not matched to a gene: 6. The CDR3 is 14 residues long. Per germline, CDR1 SGHRS and CDR2 YFSETQ. The entire variable domain, with the rest obtained from reference TRBV5-1 and TRBJ1-2, is as follows: KAGVTQTPRYLIKTRGQQVTLSCSPISGHRSVSWYQQTPGQGLQFLFEYFSETQRNKGNFPGRFSGRQFSNSRSEMNVSTLELGDSALYLCASSCGTGSYGYTFGSGTRLTVV.

This clonotype was counted many times. V and J are TRBV7-2 and TRBJ1-4; D is undetermined. The CDR3 runs 14 residues. Germline assignment: CDR1 SGHTA and CDR2 FQGNSA. The V end was cut by 4 bases, the J end by 7 bases, with 13 bases between. The CDR3 nucleotides read TGTGCCAGCAGCTATGACCGGAGGAGTGAAAAACTGTTTTTT. Amino acids: CASSYDRRSEKLFF.

The table lists this clonotype with many counts. The J gene is TRBJ2-7, the V gene TRBV18; D gene unclear. V was shortened by 6 bases and J by 1 base, with 10 bases between the two germline ends. The CDR3 loop spans 13 amino acids. The germline CDR1 and CDR2 sequences are KGHSH and LQKENI. The CDR3 sequence: CASSQTASYEQYF. The CDR3, as DNA: TGTGCCAGCTCTCAGACGGCATCCTACGAGCAGTACTTC. The complete variable domain, with remaining parts taken from reference TRBV18 and TRBJ2-7, reads NAGVMQNPRHLVRRRGQEARLRCSPMKGHSHVYWYRQLPEEGLKFMVYLQKENIIDESGMPKERFSAEFPKEGPSILRIQQVVRGDSAAYFCASSQTASYEQYFGPGTRLTVT.

The rearrangement joins TRBV5-1 to TRBJ2-5, with D unresolved. Germline-derived CDR1 and CDR2 are SGHRS and YFSETQ. The germline V and J ends were trimmed by 0 bases and 2 bases, with 11 bases remaining between them. The CDR3 covers 15 residues. Here the CDR3 DNA reads TGCGCCAGCAGCTTGGGGGGATTGAGGCAAGAGACCCAGTACTTC. This gives the protein CASSLGGLRQETQYF.

On this clonotype itself: Given a much more abundant clone one base away, this may be a read error. J is TRBJ1-6 and V is TRBV18, with D tentatively TRBD1 (6 bases). This CDR3 has 14 residues. V lost 4 bases to trimming and J lost 7 bases, with 11 bases between them. The germline V gene encodes CDR1 KGHSH and CDR2 LQKENI. The CDR3 DNA reads TGTGCCAGCTCACTTGGACAGAACAATTCACCCCTCCACTTT. It specifies CASSLGQNNSPLHF.

This clonotype has a count of ten or more. The rearrangement links TRBV7-2 to TRBJ1-5; D is uncertain. V was shortened by 7 bases and J by 5 bases, with 15 bases between the two germline ends. Looked up from germline, CDR1 is SGHTA and CDR2 is FQGNSA. The CDR3 length is 14 residues. The CDR3: CASNMDQRYQPQHF. CDR3 in DNA: TGTGCCAGCAACATGGATCAGAGATATCAGCCCCAGCATTTT.

This clonotype was observed many times. The chain links TRBV6-2 or TRBV6-3 to TRBJ2-1; D perhaps matches TRBD2 (6 bases). Germline V gene lookup returns CDR1 MNHEY and CDR2 SVGEGT. The CDR3 loop spans 15 amino acids. Deletions cut 2 bases from V and 4 bases from J, with 12 bases between. CDR3 in amino acids: CASSYTPSAYNEQFF. CDR3 nucleotides: TGTGCCAGCAGTTACACGCCTAGCGCTTACAATGAGCAGTTCTTC.

This clonotype appeared many times. The chain uses TRBV28 and TRBJ1-6; D perhaps matches TRBD1 (5 bases). This CDR3 is 15 amino acids long. Germline V lookup: CDR1 MDHEN, CDR2 SYDVKM. With 4 bases removed from V and 7 bases from J, the gap between germline ends came to 14 bases. This CDR3 is CASSSGSGWNSPLHF. The CDR3 DNA follows: TGTGCCAGCAGTTCAGGGAGCGGTTGGAATTCACCCCTCCACTTT.

The V and J genes are TRBV27 and TRBJ2-1; 9 bases align to TRBD2. J gave up 10 bases and V 3 bases, and 10 bases lay outside the gene matches. The CDR3 is 15 amino acids. Germline CDR1 and CDR2: MNHEY and SMNVEV (reference sequence). As DNA, the CDR3 is TGTGCCAGCAGTTTGAGGGCTAGCGGGACGCGGGAGCAGTTCTTC. This gives the protein CASSLRASGTREQFF.

This clonotype was detected ten times or more. The chain couples TRBV28 to TRBJ2-7; D call uncertain. The CDR3 extends over 16 amino acids. Per the germline V gene, CDR1 is MDHEN and CDR2 is SYDVKM. Trimming removed 7 bases at V and 3 bases at J, with 22 bases between. The CDR3 nucleotides are TGTGCCAGCAATAGGGCTGGGTTGGGAATCGACTACGAGCAGTACTTC. This gives the protein CASNRAGLGIDYEQYF.